The entry below gives a single T cell receptor (beta chain) sequence along with its context. Its antigen is unknown. The study drew the donors from its approximately 110-subject validation cohort, separate from the roughly 700-subject first cohort. This record belongs to a study of cytomegalovirus exposure and HLA in healthy donors. Study details: It was reported in a later analysis that the 120 or so validation repertoires used the same platform as the roughly 640 first-cohort repertoires. Study findings and constraints: In vitro data verified a few CMV-associated chains as specific for CMV antigens.

The V gene's germline CDR1 is MDHEN and CDR2 SYDVKM. The V and J ends lost 7 bases and 0 bases respectively, with 12 bases between them. This CDR3 comprises 14 residues. TCRdb's copy holds only in-frame clones and misses some; the assay was immunoSEQ multiplex PCR. The data hold approximately 120,000 clones, with 94% observed a single time. V gene TRBV28 combines with J gene TRBJ1-2; D not certain. Sequenced material: PBMCs. This sequence originates from a woman aged 18 to 35 in good health and CMV-seronegative. The CDR3 spells CASKSGGPNYGYTF. As DNA, the CDR3 is TGTGCCAGCAAATCGGGAGGCCCTAACTATGGCTACACCTTC.